The 12 T cell receptor beta chains below all came from one sample that was sequenced in a study of blood T cells in healthy people across ages. A second PCR, run for roughly 7 to 12 cycles, used a sample-barcoded 5' primer plus a J-beta primer mix. A single record per CDR3 protein comes from TCRdb applying MiXCR to the 5' RACE reads. The sample shows around 1,900,000 distinct CDR3 sequences, about 39% of them seen only once. The sample taken for sequencing was blood. Every receptor here comes from a human donor in good health.

The V and J genes are TRBV4-1 and TRBJ2-7; TRBD1 aligns across 7 bases. Losses at the gene ends were 4 bases for V and 3 bases for J; bases not matched to a gene: 12. CDR1 and CDR2 from the germline V gene are MGHRA and YSYEKL. The CDR3 is made up of 16 amino acids. The CDR3 spells CASSRLRTGLLYEQYF. The CDR3 nucleotides are TGCGCCAGCAGCCGATTGAGGACAGGTCTCCTCTACGAGCAGTACTTC.

In its sample, this clonotype was seen once. V and J are TRBV13 and TRBJ1-2, with a possible D match to TRBD1 (6 bases). CDR1 PRHDT and CDR2 FYEKMQ come from the germline V gene (reference sequence). The V gene lost 2 bases and the J gene lost 7 bases, with 17 bases spanning the gap. This CDR3 has 15 residues. The CDR3 bases are TGTGCCAGCAGCTTACTCTACACAGGGAAGGGTGGCTACACCTTC. Translating gives CASSLLYTGKGGYTF.

In this sample, this clonotype turned up a few times. CDR3 loop: CSVVLNMNTEAFF. The CDR3 DNA is TGCAGCGTTGTTCTTAATATGAACACTGAAGCTTTCTTT. The chain carries TRBV29-1 and TRBJ1-1; D is unclear. The CDR3 extends over 13 amino acids. Trimming cost V 4 bases and J 0 bases, with 9 bases left between them. CDR1 SQVTM and CDR2 ANQGSEA come from the germline V gene.

The rearrangement uses TRBV24-1 and TRBJ2-3; 8 bases match TRBD1. CDR3 size: 17 residues. Germline V lookup: CDR1 KGHDR, CDR2 SFDVKD. Unmatched junction bases numbered 5, after V lost 0 bases and J lost 1 base. The CDR3 coding sequence is TGTGCCACCAGTGATTTGCACTCGACAGGGGGCACAGATACGCAGTATTTT. Translation gives CATSDLHSTGGTDTQYF.

V and J are TRBV28 and TRBJ2-3; D not resolved. Trimming cost V 2 bases and J 6 bases, with 9 bases left between them. In germline, CDR1 is MDHEN, CDR2 SYDVKM. There are 13 residues in the CDR3. Here the CDR3 reads CASSLQYKDTQYF. The CDR3 DNA reads TGTGCCAGCAGTTTACAATATAAGGATACGCAGTATTTT.

V and J are TRBV9 and TRBJ1-2; TRBD1 matches at 7 bases. Germline CDR1 SGDLS, CDR2 YYNGEE. The V and J ends lost 8 bases and 2 bases, in that order; junction bases with no gene match: 6. CDR3 size: 13 residues. The CDR3 DNA reads as TGTGCCAGTAACCGGGACAGAAACTATGGCTACACCTTC. Protein: CASNRDRNYGYTF.

This chain's CDR3 is CASSLGVQNNEQFF. CDR3 sequence (DNA): TGTGCCAGCAGCTTAGGGGTACAAAACAATGAGCAGTTCTTC. J is TRBJ2-1 and V is TRBV13, with unresolved D. Germline lookup yields CDR1 PRHDT and CDR2 FYEKMQ (reference sequence). CDR3 length: 14 residues. V dropped 0 bases and J dropped 5 bases, with 8 bases sitting between them.

In its sample, this clonotype was seen a few times. The rearrangement joins TRBV24-1 to TRBJ2-5; maybe TRBD2 (5 bases). Germline CDR1 reads KGHDR; CDR2 reads SFDVKD. V shed 3 bases and J shed 7 bases, with 8 bases lying between them. CDR3 size: 12 residues. This CDR3 is CATSDPEGTQYF. CDR3 coding DNA: TGTGCCACCAGTGATCCAGAGGGGACCCAGTACTTC.

The CDR3 reads CASSQGRLAGGPRDEQFF. For the CDR3, the DNA is TGTGCCAGCAGCCAAGGGAGGCTAGCGGGGGGGCCAAGGGATGAGCAGTTCTTC. V is TRBV3-1 and J is TRBJ2-1; TRBD2 agrees at 12 bases. CDR1 LGHDT and CDR2 YNNKEL come from the germline V gene (reference sequence). The CDR3 is 18 residues long. V trimming: 1 base; J trimming: 8 bases; junction bases outside the gene matches: 12.

V is TRBV4-3 and J is TRBJ2-3; D is perhaps TRBD2 (6 bases). Germline V gene sequence: CDR1 LGHNA, CDR2 YSLEER. The CDR3 is 15 residues long. Trimming shortened V by 1 base and J by 1 base, and 9 bases separated the two germline ends. CDR3 DNA sequence: TGCGCCAGCAGCCAAGGGCGGGGACGCACAGATACGCAGTATTTT. Protein product: CASSQGRGRTDTQYF.

The count of this clonotype is one. The chain employs TRBV29-1 and TRBJ2-1, with D hard to call. V lost 8 bases, J lost 8 bases, and 19 bases lay in between. The germline CDR1 and CDR2 sequences are SQVTM and ANQGSEA. This CDR3 region has 13 residues. The CDR3 region is CSIVAPGRDEQFF. CDR3 coding DNA: TGCAGCATTGTTGCACCGGGCAGAGATGAGCAGTTCTTC.

This clonotype occurred a few times. V and J are TRBV7-9 and TRBJ2-1; 8 bases map to TRBD1. Per the germline V gene, CDR1 is SEHNR and CDR2 is FQNEAQ (reference sequence). This CDR3 spans 15 amino acids. The V gene end was trimmed by 1 base and the J gene end by 5 bases; junction bases not matched to a gene: 4. The CDR3 protein is CASSLVGTGDNEQFF. The CDR3 nucleotides are TGTGCCAGCAGCTTAGTAGGGACAGGAGACAATGAGCAGTTCTTC.